Detailed here is one TCR beta chain. This entry comes from a study of control samples from healthy donors and cancer patients. TCRdb's copy holds only in-frame clones and misses some; the assay was immunoSEQ multiplex PCR. Among some 150,000 clones listed, nearly 96% were seen once. Trimming took 4 bases from V and 0 from J; bases not matched to a gene: 6. CDR3 length equals 15 residues. Germline assignment: CDR1 SGHTS and CDR2 YDEGEE. The sequence derives from a woman in her thirties in good health. Sequences were obtained from blood. V is TRBV5-8 and J is TRBJ2-7; TRBD2 matches 8 bases. The CDR3 region has the DNA TGTGCCAGCAGCCCACTAGCGGATAGCTCCTACGAGCAGTACTTC. Translating gives CASSPLADSSYEQYF.